This T cell receptor (beta chain) was sequenced in a study of yellow fever vaccine responses in identical twins. Whole-study findings and limits: Twins' T cell vaccine responses reportedly looked partly convergent, partly personalized.

Germline CDR1 and CDR2: KGHDR and SFDVKD. V lost 5 bases, J lost 0 bases, and 7 bases lay in between. CDR3 size: 14 residues. TCRdb re-called the RT-PCR reads with MiXCR, one entry per CDR3 protein. Of about 5,400 distinct CDR3 sequences listed, roughly 90% are singletons. This clonotype came up once. The antigen is not known. V is TRBV24-1 and J is TRBJ2-1; the D is unclear. The specimen was T cells from blood (PBMCs), unsorted or a sorted subset (not recorded which), collected before or after yellow fever vaccination (not recorded which). The sequence derives from a woman aged 18-29 years who received the yellow fever vaccine. The CDR3 nucleotides read TGTGCCACCAGTGCCCTGAGCTCCTACAATGAGCAGTTCTTC. This sequence encodes CATSALSSYNEQFF.